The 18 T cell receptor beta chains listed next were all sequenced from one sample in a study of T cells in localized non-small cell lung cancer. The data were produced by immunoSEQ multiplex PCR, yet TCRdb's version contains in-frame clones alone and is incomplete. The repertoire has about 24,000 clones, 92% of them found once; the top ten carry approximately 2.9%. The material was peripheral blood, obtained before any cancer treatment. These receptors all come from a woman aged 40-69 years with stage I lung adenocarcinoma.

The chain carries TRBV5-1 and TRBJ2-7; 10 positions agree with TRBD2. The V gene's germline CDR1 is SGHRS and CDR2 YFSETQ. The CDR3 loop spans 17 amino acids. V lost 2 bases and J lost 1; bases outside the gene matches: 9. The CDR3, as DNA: TGCGCCAGCAGCTTACCTCGACTAGCGGGCCGATCCTACGAGCAGTACTTC. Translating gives CASSLPRLAGRSYEQYF.

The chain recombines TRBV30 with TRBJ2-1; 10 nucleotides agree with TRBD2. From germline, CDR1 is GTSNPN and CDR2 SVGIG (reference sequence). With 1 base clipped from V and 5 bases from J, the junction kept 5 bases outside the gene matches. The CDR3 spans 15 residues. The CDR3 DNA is TGTGCCTGGAGTGGAAAAGGACTAGCGGACAATGAGCAGTTCTTC. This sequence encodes CAWSGKGLADNEQFF.

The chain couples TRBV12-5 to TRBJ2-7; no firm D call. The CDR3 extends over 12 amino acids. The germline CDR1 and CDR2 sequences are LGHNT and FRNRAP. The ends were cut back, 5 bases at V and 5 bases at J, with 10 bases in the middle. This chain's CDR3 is CASGDALNEQYF. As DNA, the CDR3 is TGTGCTAGTGGTGACGCGCTGAACGAGCAGTACTTC.

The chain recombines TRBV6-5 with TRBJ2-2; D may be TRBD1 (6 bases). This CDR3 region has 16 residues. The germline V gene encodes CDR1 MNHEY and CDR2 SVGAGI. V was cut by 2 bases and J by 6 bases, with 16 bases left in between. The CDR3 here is CASSYHREQTAGELFF. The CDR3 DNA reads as TGTGCCAGCAGTTACCACAGGGAACAAACGGCCGGGGAGCTGTTTTTT.

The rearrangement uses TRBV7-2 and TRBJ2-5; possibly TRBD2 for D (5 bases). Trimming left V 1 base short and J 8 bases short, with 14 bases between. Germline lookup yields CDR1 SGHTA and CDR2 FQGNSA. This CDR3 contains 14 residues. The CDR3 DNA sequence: TGTGCCAGCAGCTTAGGGAGGACCCGTAACACCCAGTACTTC. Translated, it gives CASSLGRTRNTQYF.

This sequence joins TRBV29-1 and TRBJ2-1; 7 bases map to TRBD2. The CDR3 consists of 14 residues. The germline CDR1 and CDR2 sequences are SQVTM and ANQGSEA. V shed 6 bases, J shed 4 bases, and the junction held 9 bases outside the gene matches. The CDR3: CSVLAGAGYNEQFF. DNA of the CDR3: TGCAGCGTCCTGGCGGGAGCGGGGTACAATGAGCAGTTCTTC.

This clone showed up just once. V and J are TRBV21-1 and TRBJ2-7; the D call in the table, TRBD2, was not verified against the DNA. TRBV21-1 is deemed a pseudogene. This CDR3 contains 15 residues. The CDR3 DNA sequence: TGTGCCAGCAGCCCCCAATGGAGAGTCTTCTACGAGCAGTACTTC. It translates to CASSPQWRVFYEQYF.

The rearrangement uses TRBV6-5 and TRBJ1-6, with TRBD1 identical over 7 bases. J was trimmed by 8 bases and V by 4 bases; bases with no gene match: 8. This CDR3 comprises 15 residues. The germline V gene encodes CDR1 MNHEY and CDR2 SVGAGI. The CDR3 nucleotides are TGTGCCAGCAGTTTCCGGACAGGCCTGCATTCACCCCTCCACTTT. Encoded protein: CASSFRTGLHSPLHF.

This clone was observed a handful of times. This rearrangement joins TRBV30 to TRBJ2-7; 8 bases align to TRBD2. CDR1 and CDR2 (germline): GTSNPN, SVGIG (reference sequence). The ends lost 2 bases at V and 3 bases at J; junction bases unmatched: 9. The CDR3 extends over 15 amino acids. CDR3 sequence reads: CAWSRGSGVIYEQYF. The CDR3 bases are TGTGCCTGGAGTCGAGGTAGCGGGGTTATCTACGAGCAGTACTTC.

DNA of the CDR3: TGTGCCAGCAGCGCCCGACTAGCGTCTGGGGAGTATGTTTATTATGAGCAGTTCTTC. This translates into CASSARLASGEYVYYEQFF. J is TRBJ2-1 and V is TRBV9, with 8 bases aligning to TRBD2. Germline V lookup: CDR1 SGDLS, CDR2 YYNGEE. The junction had 22 bases not matched to a gene; V was cut back by 3 bases and J by 8 bases. The CDR3 length is 19 residues. Together with reference TRBV9 and TRBJ2-1, the CDR3 gives the full variable domain: DSGVTQTPKHLITATGQRVTLRCSPRSGDLSVYWYQQSLDQGLQFLIQYYNGEERAKGNILERFSAQQFPDLHSELNLSSLELGDSALYFCASSARLASGEYVYYEQFFGPGTRLTVL.

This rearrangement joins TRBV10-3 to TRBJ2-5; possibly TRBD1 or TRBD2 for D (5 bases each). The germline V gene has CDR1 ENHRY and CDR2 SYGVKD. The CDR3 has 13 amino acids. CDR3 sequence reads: CASRDGTQETQYF. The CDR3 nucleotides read TGTGCTTCCCGGGACGGAACCCAAGAGACCCAGTACTTC.

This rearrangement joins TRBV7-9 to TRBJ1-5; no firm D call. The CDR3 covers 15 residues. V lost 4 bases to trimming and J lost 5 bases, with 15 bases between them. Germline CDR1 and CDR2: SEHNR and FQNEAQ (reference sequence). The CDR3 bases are TGTGCCAGCAGCTCCACGGCCGGCGGGGATCAGCCCCAGCATTTT. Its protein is CASSSTAGGDQPQHF.

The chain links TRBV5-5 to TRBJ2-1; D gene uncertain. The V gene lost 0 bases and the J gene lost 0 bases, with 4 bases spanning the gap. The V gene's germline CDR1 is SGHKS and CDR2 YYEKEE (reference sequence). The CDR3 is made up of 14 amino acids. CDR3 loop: CASSLVSSYNEQFF. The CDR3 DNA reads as TGTGCCAGCAGCTTGGTTAGCTCCTACAATGAGCAGTTCTTC.

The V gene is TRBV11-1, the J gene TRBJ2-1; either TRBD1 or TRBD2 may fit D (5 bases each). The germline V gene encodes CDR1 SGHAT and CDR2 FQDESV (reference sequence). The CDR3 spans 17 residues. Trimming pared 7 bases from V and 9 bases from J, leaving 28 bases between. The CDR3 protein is CASTAGSWDPNRGEQFF. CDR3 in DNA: TGTGCCAGCACAGCAGGTTCGTGGGACCCCAATCGGGGTGAGCAGTTCTTC.

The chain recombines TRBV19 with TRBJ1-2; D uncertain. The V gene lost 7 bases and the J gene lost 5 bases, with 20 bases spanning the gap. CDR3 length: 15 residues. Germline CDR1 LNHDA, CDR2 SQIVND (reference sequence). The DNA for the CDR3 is TGTGCCAGTAAATTGGACTCTGCTGTATTGTATGGCTACACCTTC. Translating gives CASKLDSAVLYGYTF.

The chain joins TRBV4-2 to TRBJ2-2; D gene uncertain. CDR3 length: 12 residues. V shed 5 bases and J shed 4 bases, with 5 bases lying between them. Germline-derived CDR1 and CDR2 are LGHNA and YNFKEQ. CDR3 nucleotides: TGTGCCAGCAGCTTACTCACCGGGGAGCTGTTTTTT. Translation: CASSLLTGELFF.

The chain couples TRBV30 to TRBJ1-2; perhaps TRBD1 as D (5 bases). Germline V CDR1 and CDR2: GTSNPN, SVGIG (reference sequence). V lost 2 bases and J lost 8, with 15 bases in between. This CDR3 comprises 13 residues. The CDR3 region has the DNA TGTGCCTGGAGTCCCCAGGGCGACCGCGGCTACACCTTC. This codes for CAWSPQGDRGYTF.

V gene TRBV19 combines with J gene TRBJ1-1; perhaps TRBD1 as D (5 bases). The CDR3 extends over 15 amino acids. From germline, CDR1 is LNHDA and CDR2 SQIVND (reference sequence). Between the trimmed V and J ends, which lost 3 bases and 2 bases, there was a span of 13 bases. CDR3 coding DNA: TGTGCCAGTAGTATTAAGCCGGGACTTAACACTGAAGCTTTCTTT. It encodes CASSIKPGLNTEAFF.